One and the same sample provided the 9 T cell receptor beta chains below, sequenced in a study of early T cells in non-severe SARS-CoV-2 infection. One entry per CDR3 protein results from TCRdb running MiXCR on the 5' RACE reads. This repertoire shows 20,000 to 30,000 distinct CDR3 sequences, approximately 6% found once; its top ten account for roughly 2.5%. The sample consisted of whole blood. The receptors stem from an adult who was a healthcare worker with PCR-confirmed SARS-CoV-2 infection or an uninfected control (not recorded which).

This clonotype was seen ten or more times. The gene calls are TRBV6-1 and TRBJ2-3; D is possibly TRBD2 (5 bases). Trimming took 6 bases from V and 3 from J, leaving 13 bases between them. CDR3 size: 14 residues. The germline CDR1 and CDR2 sequences are MNHNS and SASEGT. DNA of the CDR3: TGTGCCAGCAGATCAGACTATGAGACAGATACGCAGTATTTT. Translating gives CASRSDYETDTQYF.

V and J are TRBV5-6 and TRBJ1-2; the D gene is possibly TRBD1 (6 bases). Per the germline V gene, CDR1 is SGHDT and CDR2 is YYEEEE. Between the trimmed V and J ends, which lost 4 bases and 7 bases, there was a span of 14 bases. This CDR3 is 13 amino acids long. CDR3 residues: CASSPTPDSGYTF. Written as DNA, the CDR3 is TGTGCCAGCAGCCCCACCCCGGACAGTGGCTACACCTTC.

Ten or more counts support this clonotype. The rearrangement links TRBV7-2 to TRBJ2-3, with 8 bases identical to TRBD1. CDR1 and CDR2 (germline): SGHTA, FQGNSA. The CDR3 is 14 residues long. V gave up 5 bases and J gave up 5 bases; unmatched junction bases: 6. The CDR3 bases are TGTGCCAGCAGCCCCTGGACAGGGCAAGATACGCAGTATTTT. Translated: CASSPWTGQDTQYF. Using reference TRBV7-2 and TRBJ2-3 for the parts outside the CDR3, the full variable domain is GAGVSQSPSNKVTEKGKDVELRCDPISGHTALYWYRQSLGQGLEFLIYFQGNSAPDKSGLPSDRFSAERTGGSVSTLTIQRTQQEDSAVYLCASSPWTGQDTQYFGPGTRLTVL.

The chain is built from TRBV29-1 and TRBJ2-3; D tentatively fits TRBD1 or TRBD2 (5 bases each). V was clipped by 5 bases and J by 6 bases, with 12 bases between them. The CDR3 extends over 12 amino acids. CDR1 and CDR2 (germline): SQVTM, ANQGSEA. The CDR3 reads CSVLGAADTQYF. CDR3 sequence (DNA): TGCAGCGTTCTCGGGGCGGCCGATACGCAGTATTTT.

This clonotype was recorded at least ten times. The genes are TRBV2 and TRBJ2-5, with a tentative D call TRBD2 (7 bases). Trimming took off 1 base at V and 5 bases at J, with 11 bases between the two ends. The CDR3 totals 14 residues. Germline-derived CDR1 and CDR2 are SNHLY and FYNNEI. The CDR3 loop is CASSEGTAGETQYF. For the CDR3, the DNA is TGTGCCAGCAGTGAAGGGACAGCGGGGGAGACCCAGTACTTC.

This clonotype was counted between two and nine times. The rearrangement joins TRBV12-3 or TRBV12-4 to TRBJ2-7, with 8 bases aligning to TRBD1. V lost 6 bases and J lost 1; bases outside the gene matches: 5. CDR3 length equals 14 residues. The CDR3 reads CASRQQGGSYEQYF. DNA for the CDR3: TGTGCCAGCAGACAACAGGGGGGATCCTACGAGCAGTACTTC.

This clonotype was counted between two and nine times. The chain recombines TRBV3-1 with TRBJ2-1, with 7 bases that match TRBD1. This CDR3 comprises 13 residues. Germline values: CDR1 LGHDT, CDR2 YNNKEL (reference sequence). The J segment lost 14 bases and the V segment lost 1 base, leaving 8 bases of the junction unmatched. CDR3: CASSQGVRGREFF. The CDR3 region has the DNA TGTGCCAGCAGCCAAGGGGTAAGGGGGCGTGAGTTCTTC.

V and J are TRBV5-1 and TRBJ2-3; D might be TRBD1 or TRBD2, each matching 6 bases. This CDR3 is built from 15 residues. Germline assignment: CDR1 SGHRS and CDR2 YFSETQ. Trimming pared 5 bases from V and 0 bases from J, leaving 13 bases between. CDR3 region: CASSTGAVSTDTQYF. CDR3 coding DNA: TGCGCCAGCAGTACGGGGGCAGTCAGCACAGATACGCAGTATTTT.

The CDR3 nucleotides read TGCAGCGCTCAGCGAGGCAGGGGCGTGGAGCAGTTCTTC. Encoded protein: CSAQRGRGVEQFF. The V gene is TRBV29-1, the J gene TRBJ2-1, with D maybe TRBD1 (6 bases). Trimming removed 7 bases at V and 10 bases at J, with 20 bases between. Germline-derived CDR1 and CDR2 are SQVTM and ANQGSEA. CDR3 length: 13 residues.